The source of this TCR beta chain is a study of T cells in Graves' hyperthyroidism and ophthalmopathy. This clonotype appeared many times. RNA transcripts yielded amplified TCR beta CDR3 regions. TCR CDR3 underwent first-round RT-PCR with the HTBI primer set. TCRdb re-derived calls from the multiplex PCR reads in MiXCR, one entry per CDR3 protein. The table records around 250,000 distinct CDR3 sequences, approximately 15% of them present only once. The trim removed 5 bases at V and 7 bases at J, leaving 7 bases unmatched. Germline V gives CDR1 PRHDT, CDR2 FYEKMQ (reference sequence). The CDR3 covers 15 residues.

Specimen: blood. The J gene is TRBJ2-2, the V gene TRBV13; 10 bases align to TRBD2. The TCR sequence derives from a woman aged 35 to 49 with Graves' hyperthyroidism that later progressed to Graves' ophthalmopathy. CDR3 DNA: TGTGCCAGCAGCGTTAGCGGGAGGACGAACGGGGAGCTGTTTTTT. This encodes CASSVSGRTNGELFF.